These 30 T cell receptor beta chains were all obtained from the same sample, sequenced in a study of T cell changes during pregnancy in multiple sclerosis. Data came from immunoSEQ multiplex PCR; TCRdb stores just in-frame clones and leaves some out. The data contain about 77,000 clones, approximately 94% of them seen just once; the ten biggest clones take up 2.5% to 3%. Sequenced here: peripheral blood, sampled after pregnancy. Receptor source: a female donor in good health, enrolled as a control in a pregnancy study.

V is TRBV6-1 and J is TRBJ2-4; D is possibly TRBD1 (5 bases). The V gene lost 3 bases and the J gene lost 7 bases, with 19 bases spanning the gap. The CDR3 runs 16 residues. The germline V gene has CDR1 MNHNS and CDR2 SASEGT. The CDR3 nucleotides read TGTGCCAGCAGTGATAACTTCTGGGGCGCGTCTAACATTCAGTACTTC. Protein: CASSDNFWGASNIQYF.

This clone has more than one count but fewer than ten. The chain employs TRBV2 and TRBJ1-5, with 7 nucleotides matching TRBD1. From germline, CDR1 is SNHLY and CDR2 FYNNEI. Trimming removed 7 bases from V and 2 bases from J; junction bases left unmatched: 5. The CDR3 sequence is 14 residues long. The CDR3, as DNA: TGTGCCAGCACTTGGGGGACAGGCAATCAGCCCCAGCATTTT. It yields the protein CASTWGTGNQPQHF.

The CDR3 loop reads CASSSIEWTGDQETQYF. DNA of the CDR3: TGTGCCAGCAGCTCAATAGAATGGACAGGGGACCAAGAGACCCAGTACTTC. The chain combines TRBV5-4 with TRBJ2-5; 9 nucleotides match TRBD1. Germline loops: CDR1 SGHNT, CDR2 YYREEE (reference sequence). CDR3 length: 17 residues. Losses at the gene ends were 3 bases for V and 0 bases for J; bases not matched to a gene: 9.

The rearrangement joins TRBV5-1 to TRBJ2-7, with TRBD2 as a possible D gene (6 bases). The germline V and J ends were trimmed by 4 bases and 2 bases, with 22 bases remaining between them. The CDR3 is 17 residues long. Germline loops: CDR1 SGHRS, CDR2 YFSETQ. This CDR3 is CASSSRQAGQGTYEQYF. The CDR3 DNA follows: TGCGCCAGCAGCAGCCGGCAAGCGGGCCAGGGAACCTACGAGCAGTACTTC.

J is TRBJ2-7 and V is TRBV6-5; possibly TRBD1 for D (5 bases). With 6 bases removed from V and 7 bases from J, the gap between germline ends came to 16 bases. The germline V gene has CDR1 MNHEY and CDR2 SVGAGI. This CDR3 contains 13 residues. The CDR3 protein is CASRESGSGEQYF. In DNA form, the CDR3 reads TGTGCCAGCAGGGAGTCAGGGTCCGGGGAGCAGTACTTC.

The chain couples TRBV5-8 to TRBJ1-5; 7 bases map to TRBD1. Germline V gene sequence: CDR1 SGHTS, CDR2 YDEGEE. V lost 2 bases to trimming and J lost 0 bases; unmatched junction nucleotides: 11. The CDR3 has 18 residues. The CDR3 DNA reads TGTGCCAGCAGCTTCTCACCGACAGGGCTTGTTAGCAATCAGCCCCAGCATTTT. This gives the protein CASSFSPTGLVSNQPQHF.

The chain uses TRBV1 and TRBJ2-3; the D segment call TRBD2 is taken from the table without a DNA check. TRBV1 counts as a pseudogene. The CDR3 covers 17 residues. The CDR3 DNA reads TGCACCAGCAGCCAAGATCGGGTAGCGGGGGGCCTGGATACGCAGTATTTT. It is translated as CTSSQDRVAGGLDTQYF.

The CDR3 reads CASSLVGGQPYTHQPQHF. The CDR3 DNA sequence: TGTGCCAGCAGCTTAGTGGGAGGGCAGCCCTATACTCATCAGCCCCAGCATTTT. This chain uses TRBV7-2 with TRBJ1-5; no definite D call. This CDR3 is 18 amino acids long. Germline lookup yields CDR1 SGHTA and CDR2 FQGNSA. V was shortened by 1 base and J by 5 bases, with 21 bases between the two germline ends. The whole variable domain, filled in from reference TRBV7-2 and TRBJ1-5, reads GAGVSQSPSNKVTEKGKDVELRCDPISGHTALYWYRQSLGQGLEFLIYFQGNSAPDKSGLPSDRFSAERTGGSVSTLTIQRTQQEDSAVYLCASSLVGGQPYTHQPQHFGDGTRLSIL.

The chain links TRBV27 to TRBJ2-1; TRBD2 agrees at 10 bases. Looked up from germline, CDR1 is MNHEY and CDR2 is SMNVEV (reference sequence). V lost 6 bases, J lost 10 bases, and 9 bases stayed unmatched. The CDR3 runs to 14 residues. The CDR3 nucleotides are TGTGCCAGCAGACCGGGACTAGCGAATCCAGAGCAGTTCTTC. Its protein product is CASRPGLANPEQFF.

CDR3 amino acids: CSVEKDKGIEQYF. CDR3 bases: TGCAGCGTTGAGAAGGACAAGGGCATCGAGCAGTACTTC. The V gene is TRBV29-1, the J gene TRBJ2-7, with D perhaps matching TRBD1 (5 bases). V lost 3 bases and J 6 bases, leaving 15 bases between the germline ends. Per the germline V gene, CDR1 is SQVTM and CDR2 is ANQGSEA. The CDR3 sequence is 13 residues long.

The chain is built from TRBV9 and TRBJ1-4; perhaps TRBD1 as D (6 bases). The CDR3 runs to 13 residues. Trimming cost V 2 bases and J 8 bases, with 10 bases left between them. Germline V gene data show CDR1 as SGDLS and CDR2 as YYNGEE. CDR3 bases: TGTGCCAGCAGCGTGGGGCAGGGGGAAAAACTGTTTTTT. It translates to CASSVGQGEKLFF. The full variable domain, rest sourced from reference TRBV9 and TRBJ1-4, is DSGVTQTPKHLITATGQRVTLRCSPRSGDLSVYWYQQSLDQGLQFLIQYYNGEERAKGNILERFSAQQFPDLHSELNLSSLELGDSALYFCASSVGQGEKLFFGSGTQLSVL.

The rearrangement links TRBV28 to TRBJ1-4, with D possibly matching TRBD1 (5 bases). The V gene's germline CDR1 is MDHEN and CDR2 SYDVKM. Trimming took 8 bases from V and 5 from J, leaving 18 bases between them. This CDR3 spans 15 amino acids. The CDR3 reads CASGGTLGGNEKLFF. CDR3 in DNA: TGTGCCAGCGGGGGGACGCTGGGGGGGAATGAAAAACTGTTTTTT.

DNA for the CDR3: TGTGCCAGCTCACCCTACGACAGGGTTCCCTATGGCTACACCTTC. Translating gives CASSPYDRVPYGYTF. V is TRBV18 and J is TRBJ1-2; the match to TRBD1 covers 7 bases. The CDR3 runs to 15 residues. Trimming at V came to 3 bases and at J to 4 bases, leaving 8 bases not matched to a gene. CDR1 KGHSH and CDR2 LQKENI come from the germline V gene.

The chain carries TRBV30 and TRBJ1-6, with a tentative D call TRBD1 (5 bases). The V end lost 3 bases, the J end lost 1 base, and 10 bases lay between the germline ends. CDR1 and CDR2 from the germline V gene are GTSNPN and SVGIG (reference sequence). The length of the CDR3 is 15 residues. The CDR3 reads CAWSGQGSYNSPLHF. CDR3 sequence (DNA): TGTGCCTGGAGCGGTCAGGGATCCTATAATTCACCCCTCCACTTT. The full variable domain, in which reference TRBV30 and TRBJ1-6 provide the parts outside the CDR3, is SQTIHQWPATLVQPVGSPLSLECTVEGTSNPNLYWYRQAAGRGLQLLFYSVGIGQISSEVPQNLSASRPQDRQFILSSKKLLLSDSGFYLCAWSGQGSYNSPLHFGNGTRLTVT.

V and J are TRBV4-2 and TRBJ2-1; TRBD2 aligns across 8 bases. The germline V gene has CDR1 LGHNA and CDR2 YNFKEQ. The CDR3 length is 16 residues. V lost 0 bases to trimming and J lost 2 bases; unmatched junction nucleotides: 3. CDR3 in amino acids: CASSQDLAGTYNEQFF. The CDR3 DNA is TGTGCCAGCAGCCAAGACCTAGCGGGTACCTACAATGAGCAGTTCTTC.

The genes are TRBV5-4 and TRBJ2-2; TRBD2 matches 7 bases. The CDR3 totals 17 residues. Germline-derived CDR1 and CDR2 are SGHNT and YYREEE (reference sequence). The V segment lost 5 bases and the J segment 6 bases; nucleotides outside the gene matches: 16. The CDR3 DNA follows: TGTGCCAGCAGTTTGTCCCGGGGAGGGGAGTTTCCCGGGGAGCTGTTTTTT. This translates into CASSLSRGGEFPGELFF.

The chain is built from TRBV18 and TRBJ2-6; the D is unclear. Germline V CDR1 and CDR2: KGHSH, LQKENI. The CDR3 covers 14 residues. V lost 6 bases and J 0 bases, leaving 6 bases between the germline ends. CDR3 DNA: TGTGCCAGCTCTCAATTCTCTGGGGCCAACGTCCTGACTTTC. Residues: CASSQFSGANVLTF. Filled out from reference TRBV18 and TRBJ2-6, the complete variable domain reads NAGVMQNPRHLVRRRGQEARLRCSPMKGHSHVYWYRQLPEEGLKFMVYLQKENIIDESGMPKERFSAEFPKEGPSILRIQQVVRGDSAAYFCASSQFSGANVLTFGAGSRLTVL.

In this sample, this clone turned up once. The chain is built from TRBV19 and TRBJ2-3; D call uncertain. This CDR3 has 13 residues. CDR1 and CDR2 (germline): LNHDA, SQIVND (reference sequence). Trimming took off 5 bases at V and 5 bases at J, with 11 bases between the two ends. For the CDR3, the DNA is TGTGCCAGTAGTCTGGGCTCTGGAGATACGCAGTATTTT. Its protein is CASSLGSGDTQYF.

The CDR3: CASSPRAETLKLGINEQFF. Here the CDR3 DNA reads TGTGCCAGCAGCCCCAGGGCGGAAACCTTGAAACTGGGGATCAATGAGCAGTTCTTC. The chain is built from TRBV9 and TRBJ2-1; possibly TRBD1 for D (5 bases). Trimming removed 4 bases at V and 6 bases at J, with 29 bases between. The CDR3 loop spans 19 amino acids. Per germline, CDR1 SGDLS and CDR2 YYNGEE. The whole variable domain, remainder taken from reference TRBV9 and TRBJ2-1, is DSGVTQTPKHLITATGQRVTLRCSPRSGDLSVYWYQQSLDQGLQFLIQYYNGEERAKGNILERFSAQQFPDLHSELNLSSLELGDSALYFCASSPRAETLKLGINEQFFGPGTRLTVL.

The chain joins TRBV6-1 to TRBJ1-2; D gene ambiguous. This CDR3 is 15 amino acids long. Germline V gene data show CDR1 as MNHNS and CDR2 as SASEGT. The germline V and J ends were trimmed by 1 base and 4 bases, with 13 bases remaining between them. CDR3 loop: CASSEETGSFYGYTF. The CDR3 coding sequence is TGTGCCAGCAGTGAAGAGACGGGGTCTTTCTATGGCTACACCTTC.

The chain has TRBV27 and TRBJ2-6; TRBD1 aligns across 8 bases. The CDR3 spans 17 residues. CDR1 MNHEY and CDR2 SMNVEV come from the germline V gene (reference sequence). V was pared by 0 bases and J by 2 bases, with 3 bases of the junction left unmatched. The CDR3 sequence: CASSLSSTGAGANVLTF. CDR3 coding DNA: TGTGCCAGCAGTTTATCCTCGACAGGGGCTGGGGCCAACGTCCTGACTTTC.

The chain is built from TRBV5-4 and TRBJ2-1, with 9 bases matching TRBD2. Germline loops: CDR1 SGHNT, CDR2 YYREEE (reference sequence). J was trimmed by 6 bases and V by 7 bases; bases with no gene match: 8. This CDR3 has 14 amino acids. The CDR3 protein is CASLPYSGSNEQFF. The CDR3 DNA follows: TGTGCCAGCCTTCCTTATAGCGGGAGCAATGAGCAGTTCTTC.

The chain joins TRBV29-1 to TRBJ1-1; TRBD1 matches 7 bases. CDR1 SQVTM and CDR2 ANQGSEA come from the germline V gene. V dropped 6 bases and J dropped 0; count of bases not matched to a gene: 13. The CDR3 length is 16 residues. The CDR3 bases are TGCAGCGTCGGCCCGACCGGGACAGTCATGAACACTGAAGCTTTCTTT. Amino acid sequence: CSVGPTGTVMNTEAFF.

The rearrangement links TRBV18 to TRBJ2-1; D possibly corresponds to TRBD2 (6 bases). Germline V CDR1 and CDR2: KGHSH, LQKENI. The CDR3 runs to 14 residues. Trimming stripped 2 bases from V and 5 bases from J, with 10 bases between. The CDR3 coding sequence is TGTGCCAGCTCACCATCGGGGGTTGACAATGAGCAGTTCTTC. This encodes CASSPSGVDNEQFF.

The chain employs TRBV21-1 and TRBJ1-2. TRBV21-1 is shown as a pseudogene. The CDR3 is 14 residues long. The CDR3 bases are TGTGCCAGCAGCAATGCCGGCCAGCGCTATGGCTACACCTTC. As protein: CASSNAGQRYGYTF.

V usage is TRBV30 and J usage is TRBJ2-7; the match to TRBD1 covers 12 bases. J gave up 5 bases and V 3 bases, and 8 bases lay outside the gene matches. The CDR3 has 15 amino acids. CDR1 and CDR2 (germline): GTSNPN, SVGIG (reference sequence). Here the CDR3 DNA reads TGTGCCTGGAGCGCCGGGACAGGGGGCTTGGACGAGCAGTACTTC. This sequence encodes CAWSAGTGGLDEQYF.

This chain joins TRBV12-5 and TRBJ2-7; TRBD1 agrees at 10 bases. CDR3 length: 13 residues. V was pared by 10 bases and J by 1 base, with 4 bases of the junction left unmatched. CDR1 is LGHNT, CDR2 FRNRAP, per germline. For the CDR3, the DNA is TGTGCTACAACGGACAGGGGGTCCTACGAGCAGTACTTC. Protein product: CATTDRGSYEQYF.

Here the CDR3 DNA reads TGCAGCGTTGAAGTTGTGTCAGGTGGAGAAAAACTGTTTTTT. Translated, it gives CSVEVVSGGEKLFF. V and J are TRBV29-1 and TRBJ1-4; D remains unclear. The germline gives CDR1 SQVTM, CDR2 ANQGSEA. Between the trimmed V and J ends, which lost 1 base and 8 bases, there was a span of 14 bases. CDR3 length: 14 amino acids.

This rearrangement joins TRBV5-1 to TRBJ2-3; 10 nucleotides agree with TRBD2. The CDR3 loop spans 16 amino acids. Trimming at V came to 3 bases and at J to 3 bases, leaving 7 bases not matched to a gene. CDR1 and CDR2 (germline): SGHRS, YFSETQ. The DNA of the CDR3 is TGCGCCAGCAGCTCGATCACTAGCGGGGAAACAGATACGCAGTATTTT. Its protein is CASSSITSGETDTQYF.

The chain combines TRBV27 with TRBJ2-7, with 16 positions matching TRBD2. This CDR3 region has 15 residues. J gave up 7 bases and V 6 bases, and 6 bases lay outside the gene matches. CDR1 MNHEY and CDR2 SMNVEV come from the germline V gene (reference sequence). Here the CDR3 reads CASRGLAGGLGEQYF. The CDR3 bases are TGTGCCAGCAGGGGACTAGCGGGGGGGCTTGGGGAGCAGTACTTC.